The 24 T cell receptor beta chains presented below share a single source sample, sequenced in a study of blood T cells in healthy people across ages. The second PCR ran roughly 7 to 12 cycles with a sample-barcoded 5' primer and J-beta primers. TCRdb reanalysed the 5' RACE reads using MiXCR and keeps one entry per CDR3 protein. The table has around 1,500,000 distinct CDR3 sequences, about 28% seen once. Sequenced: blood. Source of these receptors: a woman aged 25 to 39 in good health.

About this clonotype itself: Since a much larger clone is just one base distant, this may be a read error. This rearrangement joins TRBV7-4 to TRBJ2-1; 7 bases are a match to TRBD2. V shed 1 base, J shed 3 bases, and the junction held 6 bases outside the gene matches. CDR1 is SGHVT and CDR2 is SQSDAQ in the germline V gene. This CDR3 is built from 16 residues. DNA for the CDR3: TGTGCCAGCAGCTTAGAGGGAGGGAGGGACTACAATGAGCAGTTCTTC. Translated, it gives CASSLEGGRDYNEQFF.

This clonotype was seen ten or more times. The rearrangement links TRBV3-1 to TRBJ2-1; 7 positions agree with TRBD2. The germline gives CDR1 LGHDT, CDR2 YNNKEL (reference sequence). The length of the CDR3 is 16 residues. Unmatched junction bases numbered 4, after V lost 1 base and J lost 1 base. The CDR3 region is CASSQASSGSYNEQFF. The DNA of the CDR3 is TGTGCCAGCAGCCAAGCGTCTAGCGGTTCCTACAATGAGCAGTTCTTC.

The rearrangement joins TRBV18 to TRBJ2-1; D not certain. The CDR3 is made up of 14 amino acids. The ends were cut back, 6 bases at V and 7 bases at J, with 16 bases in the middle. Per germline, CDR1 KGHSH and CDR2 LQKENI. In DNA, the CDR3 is TGTGCCAGCTCCCTCCCGATCAGTCGGAATGAGCAGTTCTTC. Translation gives CASSLPISRNEQFF. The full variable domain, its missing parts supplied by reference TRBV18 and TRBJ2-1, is NAGVMQNPRHLVRRRGQEARLRCSPMKGHSHVYWYRQLPEEGLKFMVYLQKENIIDESGMPKERFSAEFPKEGPSILRIQQVVRGDSAAYFCASSLPISRNEQFFGPGTRLTVL.

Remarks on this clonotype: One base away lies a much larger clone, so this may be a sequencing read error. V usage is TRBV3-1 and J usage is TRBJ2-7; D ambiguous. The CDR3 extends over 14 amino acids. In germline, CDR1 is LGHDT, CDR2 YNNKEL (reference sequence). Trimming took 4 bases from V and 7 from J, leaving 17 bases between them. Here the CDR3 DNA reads TGTGCCAGCAGCCCGGGCTTCCGCTACAATGAGCAGTACTTC. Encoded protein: CASSPGFRYNEQYF.

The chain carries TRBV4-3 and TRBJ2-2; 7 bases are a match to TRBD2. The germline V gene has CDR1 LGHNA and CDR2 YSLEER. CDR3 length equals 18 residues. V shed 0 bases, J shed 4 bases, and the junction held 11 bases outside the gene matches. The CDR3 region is CASSQDVASGLGTGELFF. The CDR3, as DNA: TGCGCCAGCAGCCAAGATGTGGCTAGCGGCCTTGGCACCGGGGAGCTGTTTTTT.

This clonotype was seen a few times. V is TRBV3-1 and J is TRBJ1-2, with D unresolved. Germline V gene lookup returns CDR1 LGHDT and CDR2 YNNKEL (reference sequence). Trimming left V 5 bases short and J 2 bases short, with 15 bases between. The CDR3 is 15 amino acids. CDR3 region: CASSDPGNSNYGYTF. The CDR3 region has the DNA TGTGCCAGCAGCGATCCTGGGAACAGCAACTATGGCTACACCTTC.

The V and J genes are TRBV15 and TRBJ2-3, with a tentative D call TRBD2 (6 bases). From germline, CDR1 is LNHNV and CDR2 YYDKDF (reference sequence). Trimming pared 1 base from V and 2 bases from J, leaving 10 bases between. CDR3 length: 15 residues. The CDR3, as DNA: TGTGCCACCAGCAGAGGACGGGAGTACACAGATACGCAGTATTTT. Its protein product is CATSRGREYTDTQYF.

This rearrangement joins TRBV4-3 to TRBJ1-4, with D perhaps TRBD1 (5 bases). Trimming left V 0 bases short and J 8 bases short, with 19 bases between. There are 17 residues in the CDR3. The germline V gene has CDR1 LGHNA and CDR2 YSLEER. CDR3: CASSQDLVRKRGEKLFF. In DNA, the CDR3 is TGCGCCAGCAGCCAAGATCTTGTCAGAAAGAGGGGAGAAAAACTGTTTTTT.

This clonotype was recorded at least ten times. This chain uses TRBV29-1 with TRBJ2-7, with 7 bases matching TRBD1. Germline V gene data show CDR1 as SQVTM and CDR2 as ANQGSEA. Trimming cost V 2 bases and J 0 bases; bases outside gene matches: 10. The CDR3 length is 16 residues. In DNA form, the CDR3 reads TGCAGCGTTGAAAACCCCTCCAGGGGGTCCTCCTACGAGCAGTACTTC. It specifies CSVENPSRGSSYEQYF.

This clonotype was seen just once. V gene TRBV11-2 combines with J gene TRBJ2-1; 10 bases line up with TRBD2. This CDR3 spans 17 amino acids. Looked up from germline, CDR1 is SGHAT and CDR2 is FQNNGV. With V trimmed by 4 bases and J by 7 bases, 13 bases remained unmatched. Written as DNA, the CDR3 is TGTGCCAGCAGCTCGAACGGACGAGCGGGGGGGCGGAATGAGCAGTTCTTC. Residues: CASSSNGRAGGRNEQFF.

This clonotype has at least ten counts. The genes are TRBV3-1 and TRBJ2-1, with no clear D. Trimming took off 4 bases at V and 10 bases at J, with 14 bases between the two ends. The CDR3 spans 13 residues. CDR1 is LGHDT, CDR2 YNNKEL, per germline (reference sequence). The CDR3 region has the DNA TGTGCCAGCAGCCCCACGGTCTTGGGGGAGCAGTTCTTC. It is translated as CASSPTVLGEQFF.

The CDR3 region is CAVRSSGQETQYF. CDR3 coding DNA: TGTGCCGTTCGGTCCTCAGGGCAAGAGACCCAGTACTTC. V and J are TRBV12-3 or TRBV12-4 and TRBJ2-5; D is possibly TRBD1 (5 bases). The CDR3 is 13 amino acids. V lost 11 bases to trimming and J lost 2 bases, with 15 bases between them.

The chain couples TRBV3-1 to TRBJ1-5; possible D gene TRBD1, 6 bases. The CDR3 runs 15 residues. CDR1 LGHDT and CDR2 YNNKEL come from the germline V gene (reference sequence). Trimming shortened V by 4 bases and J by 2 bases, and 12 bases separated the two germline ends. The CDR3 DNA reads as TGTGCCAGCAGCCGCTCGGCAGGGGGCAATCAGCCCCAGCATTTT. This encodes CASSRSAGGNQPQHF.

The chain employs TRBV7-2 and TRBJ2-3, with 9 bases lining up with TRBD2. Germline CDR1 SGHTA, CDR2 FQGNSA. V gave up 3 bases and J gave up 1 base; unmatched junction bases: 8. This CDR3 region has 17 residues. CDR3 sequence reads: CASSLRAGGLGTDTQYF. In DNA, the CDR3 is TGTGCCAGCAGCTTGAGGGCGGGGGGGCTGGGCACAGATACGCAGTATTTT. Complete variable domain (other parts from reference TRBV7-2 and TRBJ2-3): GAGVSQSPSNKVTEKGKDVELRCDPISGHTALYWYRQSLGQGLEFLIYFQGNSAPDKSGLPSDRFSAERTGGSVSTLTIQRTQQEDSAVYLCASSLRAGGLGTDTQYFGPGTRLTVL.

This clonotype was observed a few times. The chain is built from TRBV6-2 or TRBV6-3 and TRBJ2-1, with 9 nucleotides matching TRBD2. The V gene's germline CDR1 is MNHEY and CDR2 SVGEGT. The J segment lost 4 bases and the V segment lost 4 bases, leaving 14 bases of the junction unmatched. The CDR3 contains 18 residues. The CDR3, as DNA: TGTGCCAGCAGTTTACAGCGGGGGGCGCCAAGACTTTACAATGAGCAGTTCTTC. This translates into CASSLQRGAPRLYNEQFF.

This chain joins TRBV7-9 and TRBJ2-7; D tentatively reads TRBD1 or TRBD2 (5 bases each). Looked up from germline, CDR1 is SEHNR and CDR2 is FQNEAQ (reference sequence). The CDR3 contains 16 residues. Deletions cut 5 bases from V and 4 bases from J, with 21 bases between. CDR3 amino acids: CASSPPGAAKYYEQYF. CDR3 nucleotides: TGTGCCAGCAGCCCGCCCGGGGCGGCCAAATATTACGAGCAGTACTTC.

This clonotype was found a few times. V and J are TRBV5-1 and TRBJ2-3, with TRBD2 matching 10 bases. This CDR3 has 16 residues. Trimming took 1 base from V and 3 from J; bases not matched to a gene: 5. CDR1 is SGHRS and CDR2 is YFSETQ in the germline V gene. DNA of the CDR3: TGCGCCAGCAGCTTGCCTAGCGGGAGCGGGACAGATACGCAGTATTTT. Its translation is CASSLPSGSGTDTQYF.

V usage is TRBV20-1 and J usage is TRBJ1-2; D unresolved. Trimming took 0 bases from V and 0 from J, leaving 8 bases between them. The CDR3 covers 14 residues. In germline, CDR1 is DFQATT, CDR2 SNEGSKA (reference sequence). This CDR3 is CSARDSAANYGYTF. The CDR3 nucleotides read TGCAGTGCTAGAGATTCCGCAGCTAACTATGGCTACACCTTC.

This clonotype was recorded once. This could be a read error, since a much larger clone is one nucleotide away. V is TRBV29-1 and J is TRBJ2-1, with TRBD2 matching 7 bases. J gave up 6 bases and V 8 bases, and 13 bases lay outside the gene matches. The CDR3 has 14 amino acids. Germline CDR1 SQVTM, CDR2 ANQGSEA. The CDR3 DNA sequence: TGCAGCATTGTTCCCGGGAGGCTAGTCAATGAGCAGTTCTTC. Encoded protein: CSIVPGRLVNEQFF.

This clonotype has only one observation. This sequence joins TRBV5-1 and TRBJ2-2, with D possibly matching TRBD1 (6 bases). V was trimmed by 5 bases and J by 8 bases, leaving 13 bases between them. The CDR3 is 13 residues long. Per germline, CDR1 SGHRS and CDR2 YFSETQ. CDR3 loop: CASSTGKVGELFF. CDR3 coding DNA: TGCGCCAGCAGTACAGGGAAAGTAGGGGAGCTGTTTTTT.

The CDR3 nucleotides are TGCGCCAGCAGCTTGGCCAGGAAAAGCACAGATACGCAGTATTTT. Amino acids: CASSLARKSTDTQYF. The V and J genes are TRBV5-1 and TRBJ2-3; D not certain. Per the germline V gene, CDR1 is SGHRS and CDR2 is YFSETQ. The CDR3 spans 15 residues. Trimming cost V 0 bases and J 0 bases, with 8 bases left between them.

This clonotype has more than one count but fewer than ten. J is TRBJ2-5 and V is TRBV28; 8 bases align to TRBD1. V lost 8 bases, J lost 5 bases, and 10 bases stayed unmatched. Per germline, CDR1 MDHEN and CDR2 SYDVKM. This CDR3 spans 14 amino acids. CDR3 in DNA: TGTGCCAGCTCGAGCAGGGGGCTTGAGGAGACCCAGTACTTC. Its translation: CASSSRGLEETQYF.

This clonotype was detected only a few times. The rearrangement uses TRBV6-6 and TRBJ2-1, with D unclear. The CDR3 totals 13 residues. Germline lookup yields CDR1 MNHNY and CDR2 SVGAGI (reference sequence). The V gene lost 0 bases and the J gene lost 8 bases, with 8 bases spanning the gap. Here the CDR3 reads CASSYSQRDEQFF. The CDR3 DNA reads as TGTGCCAGCAGTTACTCGCAGAGAGATGAGCAGTTCTTC.

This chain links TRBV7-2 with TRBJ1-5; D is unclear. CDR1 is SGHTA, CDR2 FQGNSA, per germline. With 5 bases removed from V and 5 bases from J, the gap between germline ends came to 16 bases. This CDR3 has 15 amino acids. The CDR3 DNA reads TGTGCCAGCAGCACGTCCGGTAGTGCAGATCAGCCCCAGCATTTT. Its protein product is CASSTSGSADQPQHF.